This T cell receptor (beta chain) was identified in a study of shared clonotypes between healthy human individuals. Overall study context: Every donor yielded three CD4 naive, three CD4 memory, two CD8 naive and one CD8 memory plate. Findings of the study overall: Clonotype sharing across a handful of donors was observed for around 5.1% of naive CD4 clonotypes.

CDR1 SGHRS and CDR2 YFSETQ come from the germline V gene. The CDR3 is 19 residues long. V lost 4 bases, J lost 0 bases, and 24 bases lay in between. This clone was recorded only once. The antigen is not known. Profiling relied on immunoSEQ multiplex PCR, and the TCRdb table lists in-frame clones only, not all of them. The sample lists hundreds of thousands of clones, 90% to 96% occurring once. Adult Caucasians living in Nashville, Tennessee made up all of the donors. Material for sequencing was naive CD4+ T cells sorted from blood. The subset denotes: CD45RA+ positively selected. The receptor's source is a woman in her thirties in good health. The chain is built from TRBV5-1 and TRBJ2-3; a weak D match, TRBD2 (6 bases). CDR3 DNA: TGCGCCAGCAGCCGGGCAGTCGGCGGGGACTCTGCTAGCACAGATACGCAGTATTTT. Protein product: CASSRAVGGDSASTDTQYF.